A single sample is the source of the 9 T cell receptor beta chains below, sequenced in a study of T-cell memory formation after mild COVID-19. TCRdb redid the calling of the 5' RACE reads with MiXCR, one entry per CDR3 protein. The sample carries 85,000 to 120,000 distinct CDR3 sequences, roughly 12% recorded once. The sequencing sample was made of PBMCs or a T cell subset sorted from them (not recorded which). These receptors all stem from an adult woman who had mild COVID-19 (a few samples of this study predate the infection). Cell type and time point are not known.

The chain links TRBV5-5 to TRBJ1-1; D is unresolved. The CDR3 has 13 residues. V was trimmed by 7 bases and J by 6 bases, leaving 16 bases between them. CDR1 is SGHKS, CDR2 YYEKEE, per germline (reference sequence). The DNA of the CDR3 is TGTGCCAGCGGATTAGTGGGGTCCGCTGAAGCTTTCTTT. Translation: CASGLVGSAEAFF.

In this sample, this clonotype turned up a few times. This chain joins TRBV7-9 and TRBJ2-7; maybe TRBD2 (5 bases). Deletions cut 5 bases from V and 0 bases from J, with 5 bases between. Germline CDR1 and CDR2: SEHNR and FQNEAQ (reference sequence). This CDR3 has 12 amino acids. CDR3 in DNA: TGTGCCAGCAGCCGGGGCTCCTACGAGCAGTACTTC. This gives the protein CASSRGSYEQYF.

The chain uses TRBV7-2 and TRBJ2-2; D unclear. Germline CDR1 SGHTA, CDR2 FQGNSA. The V end lost 6 bases, the J end lost 8 bases, and 10 bases lay between the germline ends. This CDR3 comprises 12 residues. The CDR3: CASRLIGGELFF. CDR3 coding DNA: TGTGCCAGCAGATTAATAGGAGGGGAGCTGTTTTTT.

This clonotype was counted a few times. The chain uses TRBV20-1 and TRBJ2-3; D gene uncertain. Trimming left V 6 bases short and J 1 base short, with 5 bases between. The CDR3 loop spans 11 amino acids. Germline V gene data show CDR1 as DFQATT and CDR2 as SNEGSKA (reference sequence). The CDR3 DNA sequence: TGCAGTGCAGACGGCACAGATACGCAGTATTTT. This encodes CSADGTDTQYF.

J is TRBJ2-7 and V is TRBV28; D is ambiguous. Deletions cut 4 bases from V and 0 bases from J, with 10 bases between. Germline CDR1 is MDHEN and CDR2 is SYDVKM. This CDR3 has 14 amino acids. The CDR3 DNA is TGTGCCAGCAGTTCGACGGTCTACTCCTACGAGCAGTACTTC. This codes for CASSSTVYSYEQYF.

This clonotype was counted ten times or more. The J gene is TRBJ2-7, the V gene TRBV7-9, with a weak D call TRBD2 (7 bases). The CDR3 runs to 14 residues. V dropped 6 bases and J dropped 11 bases, with 23 bases sitting between them. The germline CDR1 and CDR2 sequences are SEHNR and FQNEAQ (reference sequence). The DNA of the CDR3 is TGTGCCAGCAGGGCCCGGGGGGCGCCACTCGTTAAGTACTTC. Translation gives CASRARGAPLVKYF.

This clonotype was observed a single time. The chain has TRBV5-1 and TRBJ2-1; 12 bases match TRBD2. The V segment lost 3 bases and the J segment 6 bases; nucleotides outside the gene matches: 10. The germline V gene encodes CDR1 SGHRS and CDR2 YFSETQ. This CDR3 has 17 amino acids. CDR3 protein: CASSSYLSSGRVNEQFF. CDR3 in DNA: TGCGCCAGCAGCTCTTATTTATCTAGCGGGAGGGTCAATGAGCAGTTCTTC.

This clonotype was counted a few times. V and J are TRBV12-3 or TRBV12-4 and TRBJ2-2; D tentatively reads TRBD1 or TRBD2 (5 bases each). Trimming left V 5 bases short and J 9 bases short, with 10 bases between. There are 12 residues in the CDR3. DNA for the CDR3: TGTGCCAGCAGTGCAGGGACCTGGGAGCTGTTTTTT. Translating gives CASSAGTWELFF.

A few counts support this clonotype. The gene calls are TRBV6-5 and TRBJ2-3; D remains ambiguous. Germline V CDR1 and CDR2: MNHEY, SVGAGI. Trimming took off 8 bases at V and 2 bases at J, with 11 bases between the two ends. The CDR3 has 13 amino acids. The CDR3 bases are TGTGCCAGCGGCCCCTCCTTCACAGATACGCAGTATTTT. Its protein product is CASGPSFTDTQYF.